This T cell receptor (beta chain) was captured in a study of T cell changes during pregnancy in multiple sclerosis. Per germline, CDR1 SGHTA and CDR2 FQGNSA. Germline trimming cut 2 bases from V and 2 bases from J; bases unmatched to any gene: 8. This CDR3 contains 16 residues. The protocol was immunoSEQ multiplex PCR, while the TCRdb copy is restricted to in-frame clones and leaves out a portion. The sample records around 68,000 clones, approximately 90% being singletons. This TCR derives from a female donor with multiple sclerosis, enrolled in a pregnancy study. The source was CD4+ T cells from peripheral blood mononuclear cells, collected before pregnancy. The J gene is TRBJ2-5, the V gene TRBV7-2; 7 bases are a match to TRBD2. The CDR3 is CASSLIMVAGQETQYF. DNA for the CDR3: TGTGCCAGCAGCTTAATCATGGTAGCGGGTCAAGAGACCCAGTACTTC. The full variable domain, in which reference TRBV7-2 and TRBJ2-5 provide the parts outside the CDR3, is GAGVSQSPSNKVTEKGKDVELRCDPISGHTALYWYRQSLGQGLEFLIYFQGNSAPDKSGLPSDRFSAERTGGSVSTLTIQRTQQEDSAVYLCASSLIMVAGQETQYFGPGTRLLVL.